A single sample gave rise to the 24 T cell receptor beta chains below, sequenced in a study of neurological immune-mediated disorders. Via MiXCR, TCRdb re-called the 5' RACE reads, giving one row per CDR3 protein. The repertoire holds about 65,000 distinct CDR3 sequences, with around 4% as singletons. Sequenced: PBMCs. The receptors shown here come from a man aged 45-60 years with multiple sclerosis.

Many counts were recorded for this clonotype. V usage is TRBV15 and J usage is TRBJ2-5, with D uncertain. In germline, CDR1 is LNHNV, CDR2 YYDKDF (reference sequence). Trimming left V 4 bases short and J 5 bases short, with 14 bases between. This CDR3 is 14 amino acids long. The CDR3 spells CATSMGTGGETQYF. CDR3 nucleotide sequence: TGTGCCACCAGCATGGGCACCGGCGGCGAGACCCAGTACTTC.

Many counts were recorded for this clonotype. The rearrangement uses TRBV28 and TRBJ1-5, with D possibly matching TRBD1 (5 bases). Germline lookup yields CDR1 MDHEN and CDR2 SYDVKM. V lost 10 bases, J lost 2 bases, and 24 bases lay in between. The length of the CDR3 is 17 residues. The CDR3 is CATTIHGAPGGNQPQHF. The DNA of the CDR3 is TGTGCCACCACAATCCATGGGGCACCGGGAGGCAATCAGCCCCAGCATTTT.

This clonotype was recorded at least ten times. CDR3 amino acids: CASSLVYEQYF. The CDR3 DNA reads as TGTGCCAGCAGCTTAGTCTACGAGCAGTACTTC. The chain recombines TRBV7-2 with TRBJ2-7; no definite D call. Trimming removed 1 base at V and 3 bases at J, with 1 base between. There are 11 residues in the CDR3. Germline V lookup: CDR1 SGHTA, CDR2 FQGNSA. Full variable domain (outside the CDR3, taken from reference TRBV7-2 and TRBJ2-7): GAGVSQSPSNKVTEKGKDVELRCDPISGHTALYWYRQSLGQGLEFLIYFQGNSAPDKSGLPSDRFSAERTGGSVSTLTIQRTQQEDSAVYLCASSLVYEQYFGPGTRLTVT.

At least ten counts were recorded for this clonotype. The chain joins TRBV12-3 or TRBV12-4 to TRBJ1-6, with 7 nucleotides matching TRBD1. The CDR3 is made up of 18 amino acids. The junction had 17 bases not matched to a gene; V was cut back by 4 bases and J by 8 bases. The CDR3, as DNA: TGTGCCAGCAGTTCCTTCGACAGGGTGGCATTTAATTATTCACCCCTCCACTTT. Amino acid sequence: CASSSFDRVAFNYSPLHF.

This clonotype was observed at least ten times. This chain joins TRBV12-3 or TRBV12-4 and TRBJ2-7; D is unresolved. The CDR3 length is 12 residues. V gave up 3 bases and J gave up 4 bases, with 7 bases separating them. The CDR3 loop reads CASSFYVYEQYF. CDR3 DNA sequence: TGTGCCAGCAGTTTTTATGTATACGAGCAGTACTTC.

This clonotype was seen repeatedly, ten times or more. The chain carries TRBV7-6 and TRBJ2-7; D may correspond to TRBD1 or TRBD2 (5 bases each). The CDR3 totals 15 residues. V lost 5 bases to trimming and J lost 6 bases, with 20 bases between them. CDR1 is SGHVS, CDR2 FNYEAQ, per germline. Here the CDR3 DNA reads TGTGCCAGCAGCGTCCTGGGGGTTGGAGGATCCGAGCAGTACTTC. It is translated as CASSVLGVGGSEQYF.

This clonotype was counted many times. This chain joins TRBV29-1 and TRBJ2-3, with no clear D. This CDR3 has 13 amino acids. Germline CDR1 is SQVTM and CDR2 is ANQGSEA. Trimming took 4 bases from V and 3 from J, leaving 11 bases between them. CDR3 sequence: CSVGPDPTDTQYF. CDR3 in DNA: TGCAGCGTTGGTCCAGACCCGACAGATACGCAGTATTTT.

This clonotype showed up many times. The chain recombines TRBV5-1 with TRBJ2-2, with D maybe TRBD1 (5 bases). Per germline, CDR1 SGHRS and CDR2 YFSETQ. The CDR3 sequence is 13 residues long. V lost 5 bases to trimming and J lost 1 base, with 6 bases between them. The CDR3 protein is CASRGLNTGELFF. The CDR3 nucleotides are TGCGCCAGCAGGGGGCTGAACACCGGGGAGCTGTTTTTT.

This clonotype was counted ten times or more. CDR3 residues: CASSLTSGSTDTQYF. CDR3 DNA: TGTGCCAGCAGCTTGACTAGCGGAAGCACAGATACGCAGTATTTT. The chain has TRBV7-2 and TRBJ2-3, with 9 nucleotides matching TRBD2. After removal of 3 bases from V and 0 bases from J, the junction contained 1 base not matched to a gene. CDR1 is SGHTA, CDR2 FQGNSA, per germline. CDR3 length equals 15 residues. Using reference TRBV7-2 and TRBJ2-3 for the parts outside the CDR3, the full variable domain is GAGVSQSPSNKVTEKGKDVELRCDPISGHTALYWYRQSLGQGLEFLIYFQGNSAPDKSGLPSDRFSAERTGGSVSTLTIQRTQQEDSAVYLCASSLTSGSTDTQYFGPGTRLTVL.

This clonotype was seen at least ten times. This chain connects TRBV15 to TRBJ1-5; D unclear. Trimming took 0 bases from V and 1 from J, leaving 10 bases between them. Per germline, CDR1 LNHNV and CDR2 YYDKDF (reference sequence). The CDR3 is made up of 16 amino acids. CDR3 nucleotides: TGTGCCACCAGCAGAGATCGGCACCTGAGCAATCAGCCCCAGCATTTT. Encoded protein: CATSRDRHLSNQPQHF.

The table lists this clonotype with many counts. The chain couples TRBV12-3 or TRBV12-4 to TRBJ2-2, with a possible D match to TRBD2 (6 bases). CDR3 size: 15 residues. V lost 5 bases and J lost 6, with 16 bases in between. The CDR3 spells CASSIRDFNAGELFF. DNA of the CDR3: TGTGCCAGCAGTATCAGGGACTTCAACGCCGGGGAGCTGTTTTTT.

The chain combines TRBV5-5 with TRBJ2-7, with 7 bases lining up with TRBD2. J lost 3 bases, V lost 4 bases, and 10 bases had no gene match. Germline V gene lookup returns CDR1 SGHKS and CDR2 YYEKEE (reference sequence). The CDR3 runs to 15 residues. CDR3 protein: CASSQLGGVFYEQYV. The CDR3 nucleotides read TGTGCCAGCAGCCAACTTGGGGGGGTATTCTACGAGCAGTACGTC.

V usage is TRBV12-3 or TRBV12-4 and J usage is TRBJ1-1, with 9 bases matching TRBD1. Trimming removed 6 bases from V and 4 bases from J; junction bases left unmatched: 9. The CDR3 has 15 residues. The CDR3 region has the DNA TGTGCCAGCAGGCCCTCCGGGACAGGGACCACTGAAGCTTTCTTT. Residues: CASRPSGTGTTEAFF.

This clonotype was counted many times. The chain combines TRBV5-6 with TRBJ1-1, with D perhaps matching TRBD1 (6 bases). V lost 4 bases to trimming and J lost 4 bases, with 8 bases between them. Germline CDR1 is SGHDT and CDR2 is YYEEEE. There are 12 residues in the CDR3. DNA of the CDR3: TGTGCCAGCAGCACCAGGGGCACTGAAGCTTTCTTT. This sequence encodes CASSTRGTEAFF. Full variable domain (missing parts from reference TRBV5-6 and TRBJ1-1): DAGVTQSPTHLIKTRGQQVTLRCSPKSGHDTVSWYQQALGQGPQFIFQYYEEEERQRGNFPDRFSGHQFPNYSSELNVNALLLGDSALYLCASSTRGTEAFFGQGTRLTVV.

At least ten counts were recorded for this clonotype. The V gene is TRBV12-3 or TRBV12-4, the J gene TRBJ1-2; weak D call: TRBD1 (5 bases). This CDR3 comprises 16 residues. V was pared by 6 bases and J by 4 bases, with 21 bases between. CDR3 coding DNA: TGTGCCAGCAGACGCAGGGAGTTACCCTACAGCTATGGCTACACCTTC. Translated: CASRRRELPYSYGYTF.

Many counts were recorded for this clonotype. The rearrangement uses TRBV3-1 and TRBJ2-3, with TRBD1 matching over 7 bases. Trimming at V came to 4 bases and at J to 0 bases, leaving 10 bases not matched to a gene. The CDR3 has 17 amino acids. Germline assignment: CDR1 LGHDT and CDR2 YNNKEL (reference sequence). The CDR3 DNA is TGTGCCAGCAGCCTATTGGGACAGCCGACTAGCACAGATACGCAGTATTTT. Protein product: CASSLLGQPTSTDTQYF.

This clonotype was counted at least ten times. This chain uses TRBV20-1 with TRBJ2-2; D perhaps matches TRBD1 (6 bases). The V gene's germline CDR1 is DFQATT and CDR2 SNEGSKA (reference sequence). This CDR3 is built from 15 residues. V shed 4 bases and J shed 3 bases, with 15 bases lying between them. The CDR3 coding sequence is TGCAGTGCTACCCGGGGCAGGGGCGACACCGGGGAGCTGTTTTTT. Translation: CSATRGRGDTGELFF.

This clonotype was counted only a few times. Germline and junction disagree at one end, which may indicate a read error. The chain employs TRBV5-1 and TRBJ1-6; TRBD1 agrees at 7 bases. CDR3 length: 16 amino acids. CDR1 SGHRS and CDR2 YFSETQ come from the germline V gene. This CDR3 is CASSSGGRSPNSPLHF. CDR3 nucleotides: TGCGCCAGCAGCTCAGGGGGGCGCTCGCCGAATTCACCCCTACACTTT.

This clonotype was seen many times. The CDR3 loop reads CASSLGGVIDQPQHF. CDR3 DNA sequence: TGCGCCAGCAGCTTGGGAGGGGTCATAGATCAGCCCCAGCATTTT. The gene calls are TRBV5-1 and TRBJ1-5, with a possible D match to TRBD1 (5 bases). Trimming stripped 0 bases from V and 5 bases from J, with 12 bases between. CDR1 is SGHRS, CDR2 YFSETQ, per germline. The CDR3 contains 15 residues.

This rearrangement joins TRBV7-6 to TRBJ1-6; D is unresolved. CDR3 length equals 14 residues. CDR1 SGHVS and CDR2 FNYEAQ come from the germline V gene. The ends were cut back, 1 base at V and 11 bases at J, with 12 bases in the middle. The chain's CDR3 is CASSLGMGLAPLHF. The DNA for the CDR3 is TGTGCCAGCAGCTTAGGCATGGGGTTAGCACCCCTCCACTTT.

Here the CDR3 DNA reads TGCGCCAGCAGCCAGACCCGGGACAGGGAGAGAAACACCATATATTTT. Protein: CASSQTRDRERNTIYF. This chain links TRBV4-1 with TRBJ1-3; TRBD1 agrees at 9 bases. Germline values: CDR1 MGHRA, CDR2 YSYEKL. With V trimmed by 3 bases and J by 5 bases, 8 bases remained unmatched. This CDR3 is 16 amino acids long.

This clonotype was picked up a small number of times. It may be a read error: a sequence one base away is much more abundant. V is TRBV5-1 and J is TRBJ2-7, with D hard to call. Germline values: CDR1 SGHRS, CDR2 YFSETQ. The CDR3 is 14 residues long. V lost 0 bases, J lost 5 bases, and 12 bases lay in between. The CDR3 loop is CASSLGGTPNEQYF. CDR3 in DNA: TGCGCCAGCAGCTTGGGGGGAACCCCGAACGAGCAGTACTTC. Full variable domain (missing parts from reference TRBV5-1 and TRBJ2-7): KAGVTQTPRYLIKTRGQQVTLSCSPISGHRSVSWYQQTPGQGLQFLFEYFSETQRNKGNFPGRFSGRQFSNSRSEMNVSTLELGDSALYLCASSLGGTPNEQYFGPGTRLTVT.

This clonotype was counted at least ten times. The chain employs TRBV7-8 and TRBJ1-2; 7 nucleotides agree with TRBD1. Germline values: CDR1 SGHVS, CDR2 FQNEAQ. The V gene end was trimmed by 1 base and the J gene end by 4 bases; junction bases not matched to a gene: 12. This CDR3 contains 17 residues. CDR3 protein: CASSLGVWDRSAYGYTF. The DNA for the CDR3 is TGTGCCAGCAGCTTAGGAGTTTGGGACAGATCTGCCTATGGCTACACCTTC.

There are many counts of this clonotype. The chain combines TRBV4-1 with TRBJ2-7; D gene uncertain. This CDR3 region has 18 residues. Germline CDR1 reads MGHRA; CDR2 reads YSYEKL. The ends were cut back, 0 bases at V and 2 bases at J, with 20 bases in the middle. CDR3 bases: TGCGCCAGCAGCCAAGATGGCGCAGGTTGGCCTTCTCCCTACGAGCAGTACTTC. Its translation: CASSQDGAGWPSPYEQYF.